These T cell receptor beta chains were read from a single sample in a study of T-cell reconstitution after alpha-beta-depleted transplantation in children. TCRdb independently ran MiXCR on the PCR reads; one entry per CDR3 protein. The sample shows about 1,000,000 distinct CDR3 sequences, 25% to 35% of them seen only once. Sequences were derived from PBMCs, mostly from graft donor cells, sampled 360 days after TCRalphabeta/CD19-depleted stem cell transplant. Source of these receptors: a boy less than two years old who had a stem cell transplant for SCID, so the T cells may come from the graft donor. The CDR3 runs from the conserved cysteine through the conserved F or W. Fields, in order: D gene, V gene, J gene, clone size, CDR3 protein, CDR3 DNA. D genes are given only for firm matches. Only part of the rows carry a size: once, few, many, or a class if the clone is expanded.

TRBD2	TRBV6-1	TRBJ2-1	few	CASSRLAEYNEQFF	TGTGCCAGCAGCAGACTAGCAGAATACAATGAGCAGTTCTTC
.	TRBV12-3/TRBV12-4	TRBJ1-1	.	CASRDRTVNTEAFF	TGTGCCAGCAGGGACCGAACAGTGAACACTGAAGCTTTCTTT
.	TRBV5-1	TRBJ2-1	.	CASSSIQGHEQFF	TGCGCCAGCAGCTCGATACAAGGCCATGAGCAGTTCTTC
.	TRBV20-1	TRBJ2-7	.	CSAGAGGGGIRQYF	TGCAGTGCCGGCGCAGGCGGGGGCGGAATTCGGCAGTACTTC
.	TRBV11-2	TRBJ2-7	.	CASSLDPSGVYEQYF	TGTGCCAGCAGCTTAGATCCGTCTGGGGTCTACGAGCAGTACTTC
TRBD2	TRBV3-1	TRBJ2-1	many	CASSQVTAGGLYNEQFF	TGTGCCAGCAGCCAAGTAACTGCGGGGGGGCTCTACAATGAGCAGTTCTTC
.	TRBV2	TRBJ2-1	few	CASSGSTGYEQFF	TGTGCCAGCAGTGGCTCCACAGGGTATGAGCAGTTCTTC
TRBD1	TRBV28	TRBJ2-1	.	CASSSRTGINEQFF	TGTGCCAGCAGTTCCCGGACAGGCATCAATGAGCAGTTCTTC
.	TRBV25-1	TRBJ1-1	.	CASSEEGTGKNTEAFF	TGTGCCAGCAGTGAAGAGGGTACAGGGAAGAACACTGAAGCTTTCTTT
.	TRBV20-1	TRBJ1-2	.	CSARVQGGYGYTF	TGCAGTGCTAGAGTCCAGGGTGGCTATGGCTACACCTTC
TRBD1	TRBV5-1	TRBJ2-6	.	CASSLDRDPYPGANVLTF	TGCGCCAGCAGCTTAGACAGGGACCCTTACCCTGGGGCCAACGTCCTGACTTTC
.	TRBV12-3/TRBV12-4	TRBJ2-3	.	CASSDFGLAAKDTQYF	TGTGCCAGCAGTGACTTTGGGTTGGCGGCCAAAGATACGCAGTATTTT
.	TRBV6-6	TRBJ2-7	.	CASSHRFRQYF	TGTGCCAGCAGCCACAGGTTTAGGCAGTACTTC
.	TRBV9	TRBJ2-1	few	CASTRLGDEQFF	TGTGCCAGCACCCGATTGGGGGATGAGCAGTTCTTC
TRBD1	TRBV19	TRBJ1-1	.	CASRKDRDTEAFF	TGTGCCAGTAGAAAAGACAGGGACACTGAAGCTTTCTTT
TRBD1	TRBV7-3	TRBJ2-3	few	CASSQTGQSTDTQYF	TGTGCCAGCAGCCAAACGGGACAGAGCACAGATACGCAGTATTTT
TRBD2	TRBV5-1	TRBJ2-3	few	CAGPGLATDTQYF	TGCGCCGGTCCGGGACTAGCCACAGATACGCAGTATTTT
.	TRBV27	TRBJ1-1	.	CASGYGRLEAFF	TGTGCCAGCGGTTATGGTAGACTCGAAGCTTTCTTT
.	TRBV18	TRBJ2-1	.	CASSPRMTTGPNNEQFF	TGTGCCAGCTCACCCAGAATGACGACAGGCCCAAACAATGAGCAGTTCTTC
TRBD1	TRBV4-1	TRBJ1-4	.	CASSPRQGGATNEKLFF	TGCGCCAGCAGCCCAAGACAGGGAGGGGCAACTAATGAAAAACTGTTTTTT
TRBD1	TRBV5-1	TRBJ2-5	.	CASSLLSGQGGSRRYF	TGCGCCAGCAGCTTGCTCTCGGGACAGGGAGGGTCGCGGAGGTACTTC
TRBD2	TRBV9	TRBJ2-5	.	CASSVAPLAGKETQYF	TGTGCCAGCAGCGTAGCCCCGCTAGCGGGAAAAGAGACCCAGTACTTC
.	TRBV20-1	TRBJ1-5	.	CSAAFGVAYSNQPQHF	TGCAGTGCTGCCTTCGGGGTTGCATATAGCAATCAGCCCCAGCATTTT
TRBD2	TRBV5-1	TRBJ2-1	.	CASSRTSGFYNEQFF	TGCGCCAGCAGCCGGACTAGCGGTTTCTACAATGAGCAGTTCTTC
.	TRBV7-9	TRBJ2-5	.	CASSGRGFGYQETQYF	TGTGCCAGCAGCGGAAGAGGTTTCGGGTACCAAGAGACCCAGTACTTC
TRBD1	TRBV2	TRBJ2-7	.	CASRWGGTGENEQYF	TGTGCCAGCAGGTGGGGAGGGACAGGGGAAAACGAGCAGTACTTC
.	TRBV10-3	TRBJ1-1	few	CAISAGFSEAFF	TGTGCCATCAGTGCCGGTTTTTCTGAAGCTTTCTTT
.	TRBV29-1	TRBJ2-7	.	CSVFLDGSYEQYF	TGCAGCGTTTTTCTCGACGGCTCCTACGAGCAGTACTTC
TRBD1	TRBV5-5	TRBJ1-2	.	CASSLLRQGGGNHYGYTF	TGTGCCAGCAGCTTGTTAAGACAGGGTGGTGGCAACCACTATGGCTACACCTTC
.	TRBV4-3	TRBJ1-4	.	CASSQDFAQGGEKLFF	TGCGCCAGCAGCCAAGATTTTGCACAGGGTGGTGAAAAACTGTTTTTT
TRBD2	TRBV5-1	TRBJ2-1	.	CASSLERGAGDEQFF	TGCGCCAGCAGCTTGGAGCGGGGGGCCGGGGATGAGCAGTTCTTC
.	TRBV7-8	TRBJ2-3	.	CASSRGLDTQYF	TGTGCCAGCAGCAGGGGCCTAGATACGCAGTATTTT
.	TRBV28	TRBJ2-1	.	CASSPPIRLGASYNEQFF	TGTGCCAGCAGTCCGCCGATCCGGTTGGGGGCTTCCTACAATGAGCAGTTCTTC
TRBD2	TRBV12-3/TRBV12-4	TRBJ2-1	.	CASSFGLLAGGGNEQFF	TGTGCCAGCAGTTTCGGACTCCTAGCGGGGGGTGGTAATGAGCAGTTCTTC
.	TRBV20-1	TRBJ2-5	few	CSASIGGKETQYF	TGCAGTGCTAGTATAGGGGGAAAAGAGACCCAGTACTTC
TRBD2	TRBV5-1	TRBJ2-7	.	CASSFWTSGIEEYF	TGCGCCAGCAGCTTCTGGACTAGTGGGATCGAAGAGTACTTC
TRBD1	TRBV12-3/TRBV12-4	TRBJ2-7	few	CASSRTGPSYEQYF	TGTGCCAGCAGCCGGACAGGGCCCTCCTACGAGCAGTACTTC
.	TRBV4-1	TRBJ2-1	few	CASSQDDVRGRLDEQFF	TGCGCCAGCAGCCAAGATGACGTCCGGGGGCGCTTAGATGAGCAGTTCTTC
.	TRBV2	TRBJ2-7	few	CASHRDPLAEQYF	TGTGCCAGCCATAGGGACCCACTCGCCGAGCAGTACTTC
.	TRBV6-6	TRBJ1-3	few	CASSIQGTNTIYF	TGTGCCAGCAGTATCCAGGGGACAAACACCATATATTTT
.	TRBV9	TRBJ1-1	.	CASSVRGGNTEAFF	TGTGCCAGCAGCGTCAGGGGTGGGAACACTGAAGCTTTCTTT
.	TRBV20-1	TRBJ2-2	.	CSAPGGRGGELFF	TGCAGTGCCCCCGGGGGCCGGGGCGGGGAGCTGTTTTTT
TRBD1	TRBV18	TRBJ2-7	.	CASSPTGVHLYEQYF	TGTGCCAGCTCACCGACAGGGGTCCACCTCTACGAGCAGTACTTC
TRBD2	TRBV7-2	TRBJ2-7	once	CASSARGTSPNEQYF	TGTGCCAGCAGCGCTCGAGGGACTAGCCCCAACGAGCAGTACTTC
.	TRBV3-1	TRBJ1-1	few	CASTLGVAEAFF	TGTGCCAGCACCTTAGGGGTGGCTGAAGCTTTCTTT